The rows below give T cell receptor beta chains drawn from one sample of a study of blood T cell repertoires in COVID-19. Sequencing used immunoSEQ multiplex PCR; TCRdb keeps in-frame clones, though not all of them. The data hold about 74,000 clones, with 80% to 90% observed a single time. Sequenced material: peripheral blood. These receptors all stem from a man between 65 and 79 years old with acute or convalescent COVID-19. CDR3s include the opening cysteine and the closing phenylalanine or tryptophan. The D gene is left open where the match is weak. For some rows the clone size is stated as once, few or many, or as a class when expanded; others skip it.

D | J | size | V | CDR3 | DNA
TRBD1 | TRBJ1-4 | . | TRBV6-2/TRBV6-3 | CASSSGTTGQANEKLFF | TGTGCCAGCAGTTCCGGAACCACGGGACAGGCTAATGAAAAACTGTTTTTT
TRBD1 | TRBJ2-7 | . | TRBV29-1 | CSASRGTGAYEQYF | TGCAGCGCCTCCAGGGGGACAGGGGCTTACGAGCAGTACTTC
. | TRBJ1-5 | . | TRBV10-3 | CAISESGFSNQPQHF | TGTGCCATCAGTGAGTCCGGGTTTAGCAATCAGCCCCAGCATTTT
TRBD2 | TRBJ2-7 | few | TRBV6-1 | CASSEGSSGYEQYF | TGTGCCAGCAGTGAAGGGTCTAGCGGTTACGAGCAGTACTTC
TRBD2 | TRBJ2-7 | . | TRBV24-1 | CATSDSLSGAYEQYF | TGTGCCACCAGTGATTCGCTTAGCGGGGCCTACGAGCAGTACTTC
. | TRBJ2-2 | . | TRBV15 | CATSRPPSGTRSRELFF | TGTGCCACCAGCAGACCTCCCTCGGGAACCCGTTCCCGGGAGCTGTTTTTT
. | TRBJ2-5 | . | TRBV4-2 | CASSQDLLRETQYF | TGTGCCAGCAGCCAAGATCTGTTGCGCGAGACCCAGTACTTC
. | TRBJ1-4 | once | TRBV28 | CASSYPPGRQAEEKLFF | TGTGCCAGCAGTTACCCCCCGGGTCGCCAAGCCGAAGAAAAACTGTTTTTT
TRBD2 | TRBJ2-1 | once | TRBV5-1 | CASSLGREARQGEQFF | TGCGCCAGCAGCTTGGGTCGGGAGGCCCGACAAGGAGAGCAGTTCTTC
TRBD2 | TRBJ2-1 | . | TRBV27 | CASTRSGGVTDEQFF | TGTGCCAGCACCAGAAGCGGGGGGGTTACCGATGAGCAGTTCTTC
TRBD2 | TRBJ2-5 | . | TRBV19 | CASSIALAGRETQYF | TGTGCCAGTAGTATAGCCCTAGCGGGCCGAGAGACCCAGTACTTC
. | TRBJ1-3 | . | TRBV7-2 | CASSGQIQNTIYF | TGTGCCAGCAGTGGACAGATACAAAACACCATATATTTT
TRBD2 | TRBJ2-3 | . | TRBV24-1 | CATSDPSGTSGDIGLADTQYF | TGTGCCACCAGTGACCCTTCCGGGACTAGCGGGGATATTGGCTTGGCAGATACGCAGTATTTT
. | TRBJ1-1 | . | TRBV5-1 | CASSTAAGEAFF | TGCGCCAGCAGCACCGCGGCTGGTGAAGCTTTCTTT
. | TRBJ1-1 | many | TRBV6-6 | CASSYLKGTEAFF | TGTGCCAGCAGTTACCTGAAGGGGACTGAAGCTTTCTTT
. | TRBJ2-6 | . | TRBV5-6 | CASSPPGSGANVLTF | TGTGCCAGCAGCCCACCAGGCTCTGGGGCCAACGTCCTGACTTTC
TRBD2 | TRBJ2-3 | . | TRBV4-1 | CASSAGGGSADTQYF | TGCGCCAGCAGCGCCGGGGGGGGTTCGGCAGATACGCAGTATTTT
. | TRBJ2-3 | . | TRBV24-1 | CATSDSGRGDTQYF | TGTGCCACCAGTGACAGCGGTCGGGGAGATACGCAGTATTTT
TRBD2 | TRBJ2-1 | . | TRBV19 | CASKSGRATYNEQFF | TGTGCCAGCAAAAGCGGGAGGGCCACCTACAATGAGCAGTTCTTC
. | TRBJ1-1 | . | TRBV6-6 | CASTRLLGGDTEAFF | TGTGCCAGCACGAGGCTATTGGGGGGAGACACTGAAGCTTTCTTT
. | TRBJ2-1 | . | TRBV3-1/TRBV3-2 | CASSQVVNEQFF | TGTGCCAGCAGCCAAGTAGTGAATGAGCAGTTCTTC
TRBD1 | TRBJ1-5 | . | TRBV18 | CASSPGQGVQPQHF | TGTGCCAGCTCCCCCGGACAGGGCGTTCAGCCCCAGCATTTT
. | TRBJ1-2 | . | TRBV6-5 | CASSPRAGDGYTF | TGTGCCAGCAGTCCACGGGCGGGGGATGGCTACACCTTC
TRBD2 | TRBJ2-2 | . | TRBV7-9 | CASSRPSGRVTGELFF | TGTGCCAGCAGCCGTCCTAGCGGGAGGGTTACCGGGGAGCTGTTTTTT
TRBD2 | TRBJ2-1 | few | TRBV9 | CASSVEGTIFNEQFF | TGTGCCAGCAGCGTAGAGGGGACTATCTTCAATGAGCAGTTCTTC
. | TRBJ1-1 | . | TRBV4-2 | CATSRGTEAFF | TGTGCCACCTCCAGGGGCACTGAAGCTTTCTTT
TRBD1 | TRBJ1-5 | . | TRBV2 | CASSEVGTGLSNQPQHF | TGTGCCAGCAGTGAGGTGGGGACAGGCCTTAGCAATCAGCCCCAGCATTTT
. | TRBJ2-1 | . | TRBV5-4 | CASSSPGGSGNEQFF | TGTGCCAGCAGCTCCCCCGGGGGAAGCGGCAATGAGCAGTTCTTC
TRBD2 | TRBJ2-2 | . | TRBV9 | CASSSGGSGTGELFF | TGTGCCAGCAGCAGCGGCGGGAGCGGAACCGGGGAGCTGTTTTTT
. | TRBJ1-2 | . | TRBV3-1/TRBV3-2 | CASSREGGLNYGYTF | TGTGCCAGCAGCCGCGAGGGTGGGCTTAACTATGGCTACACCTTC
. | TRBJ2-7 | . | TRBV6-5 | CASSYEASADYEQYF | TGTGCCAGCAGTTATGAAGCCTCGGCGGACTACGAGCAGTACTTC
. | TRBJ2-5 | once | TRBV7-8 | CASSPGEETQYF | TGTGCCAGCAGCCCAGGCGAAGAGACCCAGTACTTC
. | TRBJ1-1 | . | TRBV10-3 | CAISEQFNTEAFF | TGTGCCATCAGTGAACAGTTCAACACTGAAGCTTTCTTT
TRBD1 | TRBJ2-2 | few | TRBV7-2 | CASTRQGATGELFF | TGTGCCAGCACCCGACAGGGGGCGACCGGGGAGCTGTTTTTT
. | TRBJ1-4 | . | TRBV5-4 | CASSSRANEKLFF | TGTGCCAGCAGCTCCCGAGCTAATGAAAAACTGTTTTTT
TRBD1 | TRBJ1-2 | . | TRBV19 | CASSAGGDVYYGYTF | TGTGCCAGTAGTGCAGGGGGCGACGTCTACTATGGCTACACCTTC
TRBD1 | TRBJ2-5 | . | TRBV11-2 | CASSPTGGAETQYF | TGTGCCAGCAGCCCGACAGGGGGCGCGGAGACCCAGTACTTC
. | TRBJ1-3 | . | TRBV7-2 | CASSLGMRNTIYF | TGTGCCAGCAGCTTAGGGATGCGGAACACCATATATTTT